A single sample is the source of the 30 T cell receptor beta chains below, sequenced in a study of regulatory T cells in long-lasting Graves disease. The time point is: newly diagnosed GD, antithyroid drugs for less than 3 months. RNA isolated from PBMCs was used to make the TCR library. Sequencing libraries for TCR beta were prepared with iRepertoire HTBI primers and Arm-PCR of CDR3 regions. One entry per CDR3 protein, called by TCRdb with MiXCR from the multiplex PCR reads. The sample yields more than 400,000 distinct CDR3 sequences, under 20% seen once. The same data also went into a second study, on T cells in Graves' hyperthyroidism and ophthalmopathy.

This sample comprised peripheral blood mononuclear cells (PBMCs), obtained at new diagnosis, from a patient treated with antithyroid drugs. The source is a middle-aged man with Graves disease.

This clonotype was observed a handful of times. The genes are TRBV11-3 and TRBJ2-3; D is unresolved. This CDR3 has 14 amino acids. Trimming pared 3 bases from V and 2 bases from J, leaving 9 bases between. CDR1 is SGHNT, CDR2 YENEEA, per germline. CDR3 region: CASSLGHPTDTQYF. CDR3 nucleotides: TGTGCCAGCAGCTTGGGCCACCCCACAGATACGCAGTATTTT.

The chain has TRBV6-1 and TRBJ2-7, with D tentatively TRBD2 (5 bases). Germline loops: CDR1 MNHNS, CDR2 SASEGT. V lost 7 bases and J 2 bases, leaving 15 bases between the germline ends. The CDR3 is 14 residues long. The CDR3 DNA reads TGTGCCAGCACTTCCGAGGGCAGAACCTACGAGCAGTACTTC. This encodes CASTSEGRTYEQYF.

This chain connects TRBV20-1 to TRBJ1-5; no definite D call. V lost 5 bases to trimming and J lost 2 bases, with 10 bases between them. Germline CDR1 is DFQATT and CDR2 is SNEGSKA (reference sequence). This CDR3 region has 13 residues. CDR3 coding DNA: TGCAGTGCTCATAAAAGGGGCAATCAGCCCCAGCATTTT. Translated: CSAHKRGNQPQHF.

This clonotype was found many times. The chain links TRBV2 to TRBJ2-3; the match to TRBD2 covers 9 bases. The CDR3 sequence is 15 residues long. Germline V lookup: CDR1 SNHLY, CDR2 FYNNEI. V dropped 5 bases and J dropped 5; count of bases not matched to a gene: 8. The DNA of the CDR3 is TGTGCCAGCAGTAAACTAGCGGGTCTGGTAGATACGCAGTATTTT. It encodes CASSKLAGLVDTQYF. Supplemented by reference TRBV2 and TRBJ2-3, the full variable domain reads EPEVTQTPSHQVTQMGQEVILRCVPISNHLYFYWYRQILGQKVEFLVSFYNNEISEKSEIFDDQFSVERPDGSNFTLKIRSTKLEDSAMYFCASSKLAGLVDTQYFGPGTRLTVL.

This clonotype was recorded only once. This chain uses TRBV18 with TRBJ2-7; perhaps TRBD1 as D (5 bases). The germline V gene encodes CDR1 KGHSH and CDR2 LQKENI. The V gene lost 3 bases and the J gene lost 1 base, with 10 bases spanning the gap. The CDR3 has 14 amino acids. The CDR3 bases are TGTGCCAGCTCACCCTTGGGGCCTTCCTACGAGCAGTACTTC. This translates into CASSPLGPSYEQYF.

As regards this clonotype: A single base separates this from a much larger clone, so it may be a read error. Here the CDR3 DNA reads TGTGCCAGCAGCGAGCCACAGGGGGTCACGGACAATGAGCAGCTCTTC. It codes for CASSEPQGVTDNEQLF. The rearrangement uses TRBV5-6 and TRBJ2-1, with 8 bases lining up with TRBD1. Per the germline V gene, CDR1 is SGHDT and CDR2 is YYEEEE. The CDR3 has 16 residues.

There are a few counts of this clonotype. This chain links TRBV27 with TRBJ2-7; D perhaps matches TRBD1 (5 bases). Germline V gives CDR1 MNHEY, CDR2 SMNVEV (reference sequence). V was clipped by 1 base and J by 6 bases, with 19 bases between them. The CDR3 has 16 amino acids. This CDR3 is CASSLFGARAPGEQYF. CDR3 coding DNA: TGTGCCAGCAGTTTATTTGGGGCTAGAGCCCCCGGCGAGCAGTACTTC.

This chain uses TRBV7-9 with TRBJ1-1; the D gene is possibly TRBD1 (5 bases). This CDR3 comprises 16 residues. From germline, CDR1 is SEHNR and CDR2 FQNEAQ (reference sequence). Trimming shortened V by 4 bases and J by 1 base, and 16 bases separated the two germline ends. CDR3: CASSSLNPTANTEAFF. The CDR3 DNA is TGTGCCAGCAGCTCCTTAAATCCGACAGCGAACACTGAAGCTTTCTTT.

The chain carries TRBV7-6 and TRBJ2-1; TRBD2 aligns across 7 bases. V shed 1 base and J 3 bases; nucleotides not matched to a gene: 6. The V gene's germline CDR1 is SGHVS and CDR2 FNYEAQ. The CDR3 contains 16 residues. CDR3 loop: CASSLVAGDHYNEQFF. In DNA, the CDR3 is TGTGCCAGCAGCTTAGTTGCGGGAGATCACTACAATGAGCAGTTCTTC.

This clonotype was picked up many times. V gene TRBV20-1 combines with J gene TRBJ1-1; possibly TRBD1 for D (5 bases). Trimming cost V 0 bases and J 4 bases, with 15 bases left between them. In germline, CDR1 is DFQATT, CDR2 SNEGSKA (reference sequence). The length of the CDR3 is 15 residues. The CDR3 nucleotides are TGCAGTGCTAGAGATTTCAGGGCAGGAGCCACTGAAGCTTTCTTT. Residues: CSARDFRAGATEAFF.

On this clonotype: This may come from a read error, since a much larger clone is one base off. The J gene is TRBJ1-5, the V gene TRBV18, with D unresolved. The germline gives CDR1 KGHSH, CDR2 LQKENI. The CDR3 contains 15 residues. For the CDR3, the DNA is TGTGTCAGCTCCCCCACGGGATGGAGCAATCAGCCCCAGCATTTT. Translated, it gives CVSSPTGWSNQPQHF.

This clonotype was picked up one time. A read error may be the cause here, since a much bigger clone is one base away. V gene TRBV5-5 combines with J gene TRBJ2-1; 11 bases fit TRBD2. This CDR3 is built from 17 residues. Germline CDR1 is SGHKS and CDR2 is YYEKEE (reference sequence). The CDR3 nucleotides are TGCGCCAGCAGCCGTACCCGCCTAGCGGGAGGCCACAATGAGCAGTTCTTC. It codes for CASSRTRLAGGHNEQFF.

This clonotype has just a few counts. V gene TRBV9 combines with J gene TRBJ2-3; D is perhaps TRBD1 (7 bases). Germline CDR1 SGDLS, CDR2 YYNGEE. CDR3 length: 15 residues. V was shortened by 6 bases and J by 4 bases, with 18 bases between the two germline ends. The DNA for the CDR3 is TGTGCCAGCACCACGTTAGACAGGGAGGCAGATACGCAGTATTTT. This encodes CASTTLDREADTQYF. Full variable domain (missing parts from reference TRBV9 and TRBJ2-3): DSGVTQTPKHLITATGQRVTLRCSPRSGDLSVYWYQQSLDQGLQFLIQYYNGEERAKGNILERFSAQQFPDLHSELNLSSLELGDSALYFCASTTLDREADTQYFGPGTRLTVL.

The table lists this clonotype with a few counts. V and J are TRBV24-1 and TRBJ2-1; 11 positions agree with TRBD1. The CDR3 extends over 16 amino acids. CDR1 KGHDR and CDR2 SFDVKD come from the germline V gene. The V and J ends lost 4 bases and 7 bases, in that order; junction bases with no gene match: 8. The CDR3 reads CATSDPGTGGGNEQFF. In DNA form, the CDR3 reads TGTGCCACCAGTGACCCTGGGACAGGGGGAGGGAATGAGCAGTTCTTC.

CDR3 protein: CASSVDAGRPGELFF. As DNA, the CDR3 is TGTGCCAGCAGCGTAGATGCAGGGCGGCCCGGGGAGCTGTTTTTT. The rearrangement uses TRBV9 and TRBJ2-2; D might be TRBD1 (5 bases). The V end was cut by 0 bases, the J end by 6 bases, with 12 bases between. This CDR3 has 15 residues. CDR1 is SGDLS, CDR2 YYNGEE, per germline.

Comment on this clonotype: A much larger clone lies one base from this, so it may be a read error. The V call is TRBV5-1, the J call TRBJ2-3; 11 bases line up with TRBD2. Per germline, CDR1 SGHRS and CDR2 YFSETQ. CDR3 length: 14 residues. In DNA, the CDR3 is TGCGTCAGCGGTAGCGGGAGGGGTGCAGATACGCAGTATTTT. This sequence encodes CVSGSGRGADTQYF.

This clonotype has a count of ten or more. The junction shows a germline mismatch at one end, possibly a read error. The chain uses TRBV12-3 or TRBV12-4 and TRBJ1-1; a possible D gene is TRBD1 (5 bases). This CDR3 is built from 13 residues. CDR3 loop: CASSFSGLTEAFF. CDR3 in DNA: TGTGCCAGCAGTTTCTCGGGACTCACTGAGGCTTTCTTT.

This clonotype was counted at least ten times. The rearrangement joins TRBV27 to TRBJ1-2, with no clear D. The CDR3 extends over 14 amino acids. The germline V and J ends were trimmed by 0 bases and 6 bases, with 11 bases remaining between them. CDR1 MNHEY and CDR2 SMNVEV come from the germline V gene (reference sequence). The CDR3 spells CASSLSNMVDGYTF. CDR3 nucleotides: TGTGCCAGCAGTTTATCTAACATGGTGGATGGCTACACCTTC.

This clonotype was detected many times. The rearrangement links TRBV7-9 to TRBJ2-3; 7 bases match TRBD2. The CDR3 has 15 amino acids. Germline CDR1 reads SEHNR; CDR2 reads FQNEAQ (reference sequence). The V and J ends lost 3 bases and 2 bases, in that order; junction bases with no gene match: 5. CDR3 bases: TGTGCCAGCAGCTTCGTAGGACTAGACACAGATACGCAGTATTTT. Translating it yields CASSFVGLDTDTQYF.

With regard to this clonotype: A much bigger clone sits one base away, suggesting this may be a read error. V is TRBV24-1 and J is TRBJ1-1, with TRBD1 as a possible D gene (5 bases). The V gene's germline CDR1 is KGHDR and CDR2 SFDVKD. The CDR3 consists of 12 residues. V was trimmed by 5 bases and J by 4 bases, leaving 7 bases between them. DNA of the CDR3: TGTGCCACCAGTGGCCAGGGCACTGAAGCTTTCTTT. Encoded protein: CATSGQGTEAFF.

This clonotype was seen at least ten times. The chain couples TRBV14 to TRBJ1-1; D is uncertain. Between the trimmed V and J ends, which lost 0 bases and 0 bases, there was a span of 11 bases. CDR3 size: 16 residues. CDR1 and CDR2 (germline): SGHDN, FVKESK. The CDR3 DNA reads TGTGCCAGCAGCCAAGATTATGGAACAGTGAACACTGAAGCTTTCTTT. Its translation: CASSQDYGTVNTEAFF.

The table lists this clonotype with many counts. This chain uses TRBV9 with TRBJ2-1, with 10 bases matching TRBD2. Germline V gene data show CDR1 as SGDLS and CDR2 as YYNGEE. The CDR3 length is 14 residues. Trimming removed 3 bases from V and 4 bases from J; junction bases left unmatched: 1. The CDR3 DNA follows: TGTGCCAGCAGCGGGGGACTAGCGTACAATGAGCAGTTCTTC. Amino acid sequence: CASSGGLAYNEQFF.

This clonotype was observed many times. The V gene is TRBV5-1, the J gene TRBJ2-4; TRBD2 is a possible D gene (6 bases). The CDR3 runs 13 residues. V lost 0 bases to trimming and J lost 9 bases, with 10 bases between them. Germline CDR1 is SGHRS and CDR2 is YFSETQ. The CDR3 DNA follows: TGCGCCAGCAGCTTGGTTAGGGGAGGCATTCAGTACTTC. It encodes CASSLVRGGIQYF.

This clonotype was picked up many times. The chain uses TRBV30 and TRBJ2-4, with a weak D call TRBD1 (6 bases). Germline V CDR1 and CDR2: GTSNPN, SVGIG (reference sequence). This CDR3 has 16 residues. Trimming pared 2 bases from V and 3 bases from J, leaving 17 bases between. CDR3 loop: CAWSFRQDSSKNIQYF. In DNA, the CDR3 is TGTGCCTGGAGTTTTCGACAGGACAGCAGCAAAAACATTCAGTACTTC. Based on the CDR3 plus reference TRBV30 and TRBJ2-4, the full variable domain is SQTIHQWPATLVQPVGSPLSLECTVEGTSNPNLYWYRQAAGRGLQLLFYSVGIGQISSEVPQNLSASRPQDRQFILSSKKLLLSDSGFYLCAWSFRQDSSKNIQYFGAGTRLSVL.

V usage is TRBV15 and J usage is TRBJ2-7; D unclear. Trimming took 1 base from V and 1 from J, leaving 11 bases between them. The CDR3 length is 15 residues. Germline lookup yields CDR1 LNHNV and CDR2 YYDKDF (reference sequence). The chain's CDR3 is CATSRAGSASYEQYF. CDR3 sequence (DNA): TGTGCCACCAGCAGAGCAGGAAGCGCTTCCTACGAGCAGTACTTC. The whole variable domain, filled in from reference TRBV15 and TRBJ2-7, reads DAMVIQNPRYQVTQFGKPVTLSCSQTLNHNVMYWYQQKSSQAPKLLFHYYDKDFNNEADTPDNFQSRRPNTSFCFLDIRSPGLGDTAMYLCATSRAGSASYEQYFGPGTRLTVT.

This chain uses TRBV28 with TRBJ2-3; perhaps TRBD2 as D (5 bases). Germline CDR1 reads MDHEN; CDR2 reads SYDVKM. The CDR3 loop spans 14 amino acids. Between the trimmed V and J ends, which lost 6 bases and 2 bases, there was a span of 12 bases. The CDR3 sequence is CASSSGLHTDTQYF. The CDR3 nucleotides read TGTGCCAGCAGCTCTGGACTGCACACAGATACGCAGTATTTT.

The chain joins TRBV27 to TRBJ2-2; no clear D. The germline gives CDR1 MNHEY, CDR2 SMNVEV (reference sequence). The CDR3 loop spans 16 amino acids. Trimming removed 2 bases at V and 5 bases at J, with 15 bases between. CDR3 protein: CASSLGQVGWTGELFF. The CDR3 DNA sequence: TGTGCCAGCAGTTTAGGCCAGGTTGGGTGGACCGGGGAGCTGTTTTTT.

This clonotype was observed at least ten times. The rearrangement uses TRBV28 and TRBJ2-7; tentative D call: TRBD2 (5 bases). CDR3 length: 14 amino acids. Germline values: CDR1 MDHEN, CDR2 SYDVKM. Trimming removed 5 bases at V and 0 bases at J, with 11 bases between. CDR3 in DNA: TGTGCCAGCAGTGGACTTTATGTCTCCTACGAGCAGTACTTC. Protein sequence: CASSGLYVSYEQYF.

At least ten counts were recorded for this clonotype. The chain uses TRBV7-9 and TRBJ2-1; D assignment may be TRBD1 or TRBD2 (5 bases each). V was shortened by 5 bases and J by 6 bases, with 14 bases between the two germline ends. CDR3 length: 14 amino acids. Germline values: CDR1 SEHNR, CDR2 FQNEAQ (reference sequence). CDR3 nucleotide sequence: TGTGCCAGCAGCCCTGACGGGGCCTTCAATGAGCAGTTCTTC. Encoded protein: CASSPDGAFNEQFF.

This clonotype was counted ten times or more. The chain has TRBV28 and TRBJ1-2; the match to TRBD1 covers 8 bases. CDR3 length equals 21 residues. V gave up 0 bases and J gave up 4 bases; unmatched junction bases: 22. The germline V gene has CDR1 MDHEN and CDR2 SYDVKM. CDR3 bases: TGTGCCAGCAGTTTATGGCCCATACCGCCAGGGGGCAACACCCCCCGCTATGGCTACACCTTC. Translated: CASSLWPIPPGGNTPRYGYTF.